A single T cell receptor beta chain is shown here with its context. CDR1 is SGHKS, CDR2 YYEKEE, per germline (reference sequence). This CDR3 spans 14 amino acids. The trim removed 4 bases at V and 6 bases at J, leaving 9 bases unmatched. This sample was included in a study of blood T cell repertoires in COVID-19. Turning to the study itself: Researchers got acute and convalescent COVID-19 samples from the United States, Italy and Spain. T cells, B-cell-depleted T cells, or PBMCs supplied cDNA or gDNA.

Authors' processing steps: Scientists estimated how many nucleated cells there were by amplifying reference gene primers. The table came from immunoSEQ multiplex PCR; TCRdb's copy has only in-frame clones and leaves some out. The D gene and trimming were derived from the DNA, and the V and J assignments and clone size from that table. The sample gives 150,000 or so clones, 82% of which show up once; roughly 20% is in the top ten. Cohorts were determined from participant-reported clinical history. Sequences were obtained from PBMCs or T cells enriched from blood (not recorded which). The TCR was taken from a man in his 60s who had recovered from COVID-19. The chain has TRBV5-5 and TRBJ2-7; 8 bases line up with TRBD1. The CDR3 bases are TGTGCCAGCAGCCCAACAGGGGGAACGGCCGAGCAGTACTTC. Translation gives CASSPTGGTAEQYF.